These 12 T cell receptor beta chains were sequenced from one sample in a study of blood T cell repertoires in COVID-19. Method: immunoSEQ multiplex PCR; TCRdb's copy keeps in-frame clones and lacks some. The repertoire holds 110,000 to 150,000 clones, with about four fifths as singletons. The sequenced sample was PBMCs or T cells enriched from blood (not recorded which). The receptor source for this set is a man aged 50 or older who had recovered from COVID-19.

This clone has just one count. This chain links TRBV7-2 with TRBJ2-1, with D maybe TRBD1 (6 bases). CDR3 length equals 15 residues. The germline V gene has CDR1 SGHTA and CDR2 FQGNSA. V lost 6 bases to trimming and J lost 4 bases, with 16 bases between them. The CDR3 nucleotides are TGTGCCAGCAGTACCGGGACATTACGTTACAATGAGCAGTTCTTC. Translation: CASSTGTLRYNEQFF.

This clone turned up a few times. The genes are TRBV5-1 and TRBJ2-7; TRBD1 is a possible D gene (6 bases). Deletions cut 4 bases from V and 0 bases from J, with 17 bases between. Germline CDR1 is SGHRS and CDR2 is YFSETQ. The CDR3 runs 16 residues. CDR3 loop: CASSPGHDRTSYEQYF. CDR3 in DNA: TGCGCCAGCAGCCCGGGACATGACAGGACCTCCTACGAGCAGTACTTC.

The rearrangement uses TRBV7-2 and TRBJ1-4, with D perhaps TRBD1 (6 bases). Trimming shortened V by 0 bases and J by 8 bases, and 13 bases separated the two germline ends. The CDR3 contains 15 residues. The germline CDR1 and CDR2 sequences are SGHTA and FQGNSA. The CDR3 DNA reads TGTGCCAGCAGCTTAGCCACAGGGATGGGAGAAAAACTGTTTTTT. It yields the protein CASSLATGMGEKLFF.

V gene TRBV6-5 combines with J gene TRBJ1-5; 7 bases agree with TRBD1. Germline V CDR1 and CDR2: MNHEY, SVGAGI. V dropped 0 bases and J dropped 6; count of bases not matched to a gene: 5. The CDR3 sequence is 15 residues long. The CDR3 reads CASSYSRQGGQPQHF. For the CDR3, the DNA is TGTGCCAGCAGTTACTCGAGGCAGGGGGGTCAGCCCCAGCATTTT.

The V gene is TRBV3-1 (or the pseudogene TRBV3-2), the J gene TRBJ1-1, with D uncertain. The ends were cut back, 4 bases at V and 4 bases at J, with 13 bases in the middle. This CDR3 has 14 amino acids. Germline V gene sequence: CDR1 LGHDT, CDR2 YNNKEL (reference sequence). The CDR3 DNA follows: TGTGCCAGCAGCCGGCGGGTCGAAAGCACTGAAGCTTTCTTT. It is translated as CASSRRVESTEAFF.

The rearrangement uses TRBV7-2 and TRBJ1-6, with D possibly matching TRBD1 (5 bases). V was clipped by 2 bases and J by 7 bases, with 12 bases between them. The CDR3 extends over 15 amino acids. CDR1 and CDR2 from the germline V gene are SGHTA and FQGNSA. CDR3 loop: CASSLLTEGNSPLHF. Here the CDR3 DNA reads TGTGCCAGCAGCTTACTCACGGAGGGGAATTCACCCCTCCACTTT.

This clone was picked up one time. The chain employs TRBV5-1 and TRBJ2-7, with 7 bases aligning to TRBD2. Per the germline V gene, CDR1 is SGHRS and CDR2 is YFSETQ. V dropped 0 bases and J dropped 0; count of bases not matched to a gene: 0. This CDR3 has 14 residues. CDR3 sequence (DNA): TGCGCCAGCAGCTTGGGACTAGCCTCCTACGAGCAGTACTTC. This gives the protein CASSLGLASYEQYF.

The chain uses TRBV6-2 or TRBV6-3 and TRBJ2-7, with TRBD2 matching 7 bases. Germline CDR1 reads MNHEY; CDR2 reads SVGEGT. There are 16 residues in the CDR3. J was trimmed by 1 base and V by 2 bases; bases with no gene match: 8. The CDR3 region is CASSYGRGGRSYEQYF. CDR3 nucleotide sequence: TGTGCCAGCAGTTACGGTCGGGGAGGGAGGTCCTACGAGCAGTACTTC.

In this sample, this clone turned up a few times. The rearrangement links TRBV4-3 to TRBJ1-3; TRBD1 aligns across 7 bases. Trimming cost V 0 bases and J 4 bases; bases outside gene matches: 9. The CDR3 runs to 17 residues. The germline V gene encodes CDR1 LGHNA and CDR2 YSLEER. The CDR3 reads CASSQDIVTGLGNTIYF. The CDR3 nucleotides are TGCGCCAGCAGCCAAGATATTGTGACAGGGCTCGGAAACACCATATATTTT.

This clone came up once. V is TRBV7-2 and J is TRBJ2-1, with 10 bases fitting TRBD2. CDR1 and CDR2 from the germline V gene are SGHTA and FQGNSA. V lost 6 bases and J lost 9; bases outside the gene matches: 5. The CDR3 covers 13 residues. This CDR3 reads CASSSLAGLEQFF. The CDR3 bases are TGTGCCAGCAGTTCACTAGCGGGGCTTGAGCAGTTCTTC.

This chain connects TRBV14 to TRBJ2-7, with 7 bases matching TRBD2. This CDR3 is built from 14 residues. Germline V gene sequence: CDR1 SGHDN, CDR2 FVKESK. J lost 2 bases, V lost 1 base, and 2 bases had no gene match. CDR3 protein: CASSQAGGPYEQYF. The CDR3 DNA follows: TGTGCCAGCAGCCAAGCGGGGGGACCCTACGAGCAGTACTTC.

The chain links TRBV7-2 to TRBJ1-2; TRBD1 aligns across 11 bases. This CDR3 has 14 amino acids. V lost 5 bases, J lost 6 bases, and 5 bases stayed unmatched. CDR1 is SGHTA, CDR2 FQGNSA, per germline. CDR3 sequence (DNA): TGTGCCAGCAGCCCAAGGACAGGGGGCAATGGCTACACCTTC. This gives the protein CASSPRTGGNGYTF.